The entry below gives a single T cell receptor beta chain sequence along with its context. Its specificity is unknown. This specimen belongs to a study of cytotoxic CD8 clonotypes in ibrutinib-treated CLL. Study-level information: Among patients, around 25 responded partially and 2 completely; 14 then stayed remitted and some twelve progressed after median around 70 months. Study-wide results and limits: Public clonotypes occurred uncommonly; on treatment, they contracted or remained stable.

V was cut by 5 bases and J by 0 bases, with 14 bases left in between. Germline CDR1 and CDR2: SGHAT and FQNNGV. There are 16 residues in the CDR3. Clones were sequenced by immunoSEQ multiplex PCR, and TCRdb holds only the in-frame ones, with some missing. The table has some 350,000 clones, 67% seen once; the top ten hold under 8%. The TCR was taken from a human donor with chronic lymphocytic leukemia. The gene calls are TRBV11-2 and TRBJ2-1; tentatively, D is TRBD2 (6 bases). The sequences come from PBMCs, collected after 36 months of ibrutinib treatment. DNA of the CDR3: TGTGCCAGCAGCCTCGGGGGTCTAAGCTCCTACAATGAGCAGTTCTTC. Translated: CASSLGGLSSYNEQFF.